These 20 T cell receptor beta chains came from one sample sequenced in a study of T cells in Graves' hyperthyroidism and ophthalmopathy. Amplified TCR beta CDR3 regions derived from RNA transcripts. HTBI primers drove first-round RT-PCR of the TCR CDR3. MiXCR, run by TCRdb on the multiplex PCR reads, gives a single entry per CDR3 protein. The table records fewer than 400,000 distinct CDR3 sequences, over 11% of them present only once. Sequenced material: blood. These receptors were collected from a middle-aged man with Graves' ophthalmopathy.

This clonotype appeared many times. The genes are TRBV27 and TRBJ2-1, with 8 bases matching TRBD2. Germline V gene sequence: CDR1 MNHEY, CDR2 SMNVEV (reference sequence). The trim removed 5 bases at V and 0 bases at J, leaving 9 bases unmatched. The CDR3 has 17 amino acids. CDR3 sequence: CASSAHIAGSSYNEQFF. Here the CDR3 DNA reads TGTGCCAGCAGTGCACACATAGCGGGAAGCTCCTACAATGAGCAGTTCTTC.

This clonotype was recorded at least ten times. The V call is TRBV30, the J call TRBJ1-1; D might be TRBD1 (6 bases). V was pared by 4 bases and J by 6 bases, with 18 bases between. CDR1 and CDR2 from the germline V gene are GTSNPN and SVGIG (reference sequence). This CDR3 is built from 14 residues. CDR3 bases: TGTGCCTGGACACGATCACAGGGATCTTCTGAAGCTTTCTTT. Translating gives CAWTRSQGSSEAFF.

This clonotype was seen at least ten times. The chain couples TRBV18 to TRBJ2-7, with TRBD1 identical over 7 bases. The CDR3 spans 15 residues. Looked up from germline, CDR1 is KGHSH and CDR2 is LQKENI. Germline trimming cut 4 bases from V and 2 bases from J; bases unmatched to any gene: 8. The CDR3 DNA reads as TGTGCCAGCTCACTCTCCGGGACAGCTACCTACGAGCAGTACTTC. It is translated as CASSLSGTATYEQYF.

The chain joins TRBV10-1 to TRBJ1-1; a weak D match, TRBD1 (5 bases). V lost 0 bases to trimming and J lost 4 bases, with 12 bases between them. The CDR3 runs 15 residues. Looked up from germline, CDR1 is WNHNN and CDR2 is SYGVQD (reference sequence). The CDR3 reads CASSESSLGGTEAFF. CDR3 DNA: TGCGCCAGCAGTGAGTCTTCCCTCGGGGGCACTGAAGCTTTCTTT.

This chain connects TRBV14 to TRBJ1-5; TRBD1 matches at 9 bases. Germline V gene data show CDR1 as SGHDN and CDR2 as FVKESK. This CDR3 has 18 amino acids. Trimming cost V 0 bases and J 6 bases; bases outside gene matches: 12. The CDR3 DNA sequence: TGTGCCAGCAGCCAAGATAAGGGGGACAGGGCCGCCACTCAGCCCCAGCATTTT. As protein: CASSQDKGDRAATQPQHF. Full variable domain (outside the CDR3, taken from reference TRBV14 and TRBJ1-5): EAGVTQFPSHSVIEKGQTVTLRCDPISGHDNLYWYRRVMGKEIKFLLHFVKESKQDESGMPNNRFLAERTGGTYSTLKVQPAELEDSGVYFCASSQDKGDRAATQPQHFGDGTRLSIL.

The chain recombines TRBV6-6 with TRBJ2-7; D is perhaps TRBD1 (5 bases). This CDR3 has 15 residues. From germline, CDR1 is MNHNY and CDR2 SVGAGI (reference sequence). V lost 0 bases, J lost 1 base, and 10 bases lay in between. CDR3 sequence: CASSYSQGTSYEQYF. The CDR3 nucleotides read TGTGCCAGCAGTTACTCCCAGGGTACATCCTACGAGCAGTACTTC.

This clonotype was detected a few times. The chain carries TRBV7-9 and TRBJ2-5, with 13 bases identical to TRBD2. The ends lost 5 bases at V and 5 bases at J; junction bases unmatched: 8. The CDR3 totals 16 residues. Germline V gene lookup returns CDR1 SEHNR and CDR2 FQNEAQ (reference sequence). This CDR3 reads CASSPWTSGSRETQYF. CDR3 DNA sequence: TGTGCCAGCAGCCCATGGACTAGCGGGAGTCGGGAGACCCAGTACTTC.

The gene calls are TRBV12-3 or TRBV12-4 and TRBJ2-2; 10 bases agree with TRBD2. The CDR3 spans 21 residues. Losses at the gene ends were 2 bases for V and 2 bases for J; bases not matched to a gene: 17. For the CDR3, the DNA is TGTGCCAGCAGTTTACGGGCACACTATACAACTAGCGGGGCTAACACCGGGGAGCTGTTTTTT. Translating gives CASSLRAHYTTSGANTGELFF.

The sample holds a few counts of this clonotype. The chain employs TRBV5-4 and TRBJ2-5; D remains ambiguous. CDR1 and CDR2 (germline): SGHNT, YYREEE (reference sequence). This CDR3 region has 16 residues. The V and J ends lost 4 bases and 0 bases respectively, with 16 bases between them. CDR3 protein: CASSEDPGRNQETQYF. In DNA form, the CDR3 reads TGTGCCAGCAGCGAGGACCCTGGCAGGAACCAAGAGACCCAGTACTTC.

This clonotype was recorded at least ten times. DNA for the CDR3: TGCAGCGTTAATAGCGGGAGCAGGGAGACCCAGTACTTC. This sequence encodes CSVNSGSRETQYF. The chain joins TRBV29-1 to TRBJ2-5; 9 nucleotides line up with TRBD2. There are 13 residues in the CDR3. Germline CDR1 SQVTM, CDR2 ANQGSEA. Trimming removed 5 bases from V and 5 bases from J; junction bases left unmatched: 6.

This clonotype was picked up many times. CDR3 sequence reads: CASSESRWQGDSYEQYF. The CDR3 nucleotides read TGTGCCAGCAGTGAGTCCCGGTGGCAGGGGGACTCCTACGAGCAGTACTTC. J is TRBJ2-7 and V is TRBV25-1, with 7 bases that match TRBD1. V trimming: 3 bases; J trimming: 0 bases; junction bases outside the gene matches: 11. The germline CDR1 and CDR2 sequences are MGHDK and SYGVNS. This CDR3 is 17 amino acids long.

About this clonotype: A much larger clone lies one base from this, so it may be a read error. V and J are TRBV24-1 and TRBJ2-2, with 10 bases aligning to TRBD2. CDR1 KGHDR and CDR2 SFDVKD come from the germline V gene. The length of the CDR3 is 16 residues. CDR3 loop: CATSDSSGSYTGGLFF. For the CDR3, the DNA is TGTGCCACCAGTGATTCTAGCGGGAGTTACACCGGGGGGCTGTTTTTT.

This clonotype was picked up a small number of times. One end of the junction varies from germline; a read error may be responsible. The J gene is TRBJ2-1, the V gene TRBV7-2; 9 bases fit TRBD1. Germline V CDR1 and CDR2: SGHTA, FQGNSA. The CDR3 totals 15 residues. The CDR3 loop reads CASSIAGTGYIEQFF. The CDR3 DNA follows: TGTGCCAGCAGCATAGCCGGGACAGGGTATATTGAGCAGTTCTTC. Variable domain in full (rest from reference TRBV7-2 and TRBJ2-1): GAGVSQSPSNKVTEKGKDVELRCDPISGHTALYWYRQSLGQGLEFLIYFQGNSAPDKSGLPSDRFSAERTGGSVSTLTIQRTQQEDSAVYLCASSIAGTGYIEQFFGPGTRLTVL.

This clonotype was observed a handful of times. This CDR3 reads CASSLVAEGSTDTQYF. CDR3 coding DNA: TGCGCCAGCAGCTTGGTGGCGGAGGGGAGCACAGATACGCAGTATTTT. V and J are TRBV5-1 and TRBJ2-3; a weak D match, TRBD2 (6 bases). The V and J ends lost 0 bases and 0 bases respectively, with 11 bases between them. This CDR3 is built from 16 residues. Germline V CDR1 and CDR2: SGHRS, YFSETQ. The full variable domain, in which reference TRBV5-1 and TRBJ2-3 provide the parts outside the CDR3, is KAGVTQTPRYLIKTRGQQVTLSCSPISGHRSVSWYQQTPGQGLQFLFEYFSETQRNKGNFPGRFSGRQFSNSRSEMNVSTLELGDSALYLCASSLVAEGSTDTQYFGPGTRLTVL.

The sample holds many counts of this clonotype. The V gene is TRBV11-2, the J gene TRBJ2-1; 8 positions agree with TRBD2. Trimming cost V 4 bases and J 1 base; bases outside gene matches: 3. Germline V gene data show CDR1 as SGHAT and CDR2 as FQNNGV. This CDR3 spans 15 amino acids. The DNA for the CDR3 is TGTGCCAGCAGCTCCCGACTAGCGTCCTACAATGAGCAGTTCTTC. Translating it yields CASSSRLASYNEQFF.

This clonotype has a count of ten or more. The CDR3 sequence: CSARLAGGAEQFF. The CDR3 DNA is TGCAGTGCCCGATTGGCGGGAGGGGCTGAGCAGTTCTTC. This sequence joins TRBV20-1 and TRBJ2-1; 9 nucleotides agree with TRBD2. The CDR3 consists of 13 residues. Germline values: CDR1 DFQATT, CDR2 SNEGSKA (reference sequence). Trimming removed 6 bases from V and 9 bases from J; junction bases left unmatched: 9.

This clonotype was observed a few times. This chain connects TRBV20-1 to TRBJ1-3; a possible D gene is TRBD1 (6 bases). Germline CDR1 is DFQATT and CDR2 is SNEGSKA (reference sequence). V was trimmed by 4 bases and J by 2 bases, leaving 12 bases between them. The CDR3 covers 14 residues. This CDR3 is CSAKADRAGNTIYF. The CDR3 DNA reads as TGCAGTGCTAAAGCGGACAGAGCTGGAAACACCATATATTTT.

This clonotype has only a few counts. The rearrangement links TRBV19 to TRBJ2-1; 7 bases fit TRBD1. The length of the CDR3 is 15 residues. From germline, CDR1 is LNHDA and CDR2 SQIVND (reference sequence). V was clipped by 2 bases and J by 4 bases; unmatched bases: 5. Here the CDR3 reads CASSITGTVYNEQFF. The CDR3 DNA is TGTGCCAGTAGTATAACCGGGACAGTTTACAATGAGCAGTTCTTC. The full variable domain, completed using reference TRBV19 and TRBJ2-1, is DGGITQSPKYLFRKEGQNVTLSCEQNLNHDAMYWYRQDPGQGLRLIYYSQIVNDFQKGDIAEGYSVSREKKESFPLTVTSAQKNPTAFYLCASSITGTVYNEQFFGPGTRLTVL.

This clonotype was counted ten times or more. The chain uses TRBV3-1 and TRBJ1-1, with D perhaps matching TRBD1 (5 bases). The CDR3 length is 13 residues. V was cut by 1 base and J by 10 bases, with 13 bases left in between. Germline CDR1 is LGHDT and CDR2 is YNNKEL (reference sequence). Written as DNA, the CDR3 is TGTGCCAGCAGCCAAGTGCAGGGAGTTGGAGCTTTCTTT. Amino acid sequence: CASSQVQGVGAFF.

This clonotype was counted many times. The CDR3 bases are TGTGCCATCCCCCGCGCGGGGGTAACGGCCGACTACACCTTC. Protein product: CAIPRAGVTADYTF. This chain joins TRBV6-1 and TRBJ1-2; weak D call: TRBD1 (5 bases). CDR1 MNHNS and CDR2 SASEGT come from the germline V gene. V was pared by 10 bases and J by 10 bases, with 25 bases between. The CDR3 is 14 residues long.